The 15 T cell receptor beta chains listed next were all sequenced from one sample in a study of CD8 T cells in ankylosing spondylitis. TCRdb re-called the 5' RACE reads through MiXCR, storing one row per CDR3 protein. Here the sample spans around 250,000 distinct CDR3 sequences, roughly 10% being singletons. The sample taken for sequencing was blood, either unsorted or a sorted T cell fraction (not recorded which). The receptors here all came from a male donor with ankylosing spondylitis or in good health (not recorded which).

The table lists this clonotype with many counts. The J gene is TRBJ1-2, the V gene TRBV12-3 or TRBV12-4; TRBD1 matches at 7 bases. V dropped 6 bases and J dropped 7; count of bases not matched to a gene: 8. There are 13 residues in the CDR3. CDR3 in amino acids: CASSPTGIGGYTF. The CDR3 DNA reads as TGTGCCAGCAGCCCGACAGGGATTGGTGGCTACACCTTC.

The chain has TRBV7-8 and TRBJ2-3, with unresolved D. This CDR3 is 15 amino acids long. V was clipped by 3 bases and J by 2 bases, with 12 bases between them. Per the germline V gene, CDR1 is SGHVS and CDR2 is FQNEAQ. CDR3 residues: CASSFGGVFTDTQYF. The CDR3 DNA follows: TGTGCCAGCAGCTTCGGTGGAGTTTTCACAGATACGCAGTATTTT.

This clonotype was observed many times. The chain links TRBV20-1 to TRBJ1-6; tentative D call: TRBD1 (6 bases). The CDR3 contains 15 residues. V lost 6 bases to trimming and J lost 9 bases, with 21 bases between them. Germline CDR1 and CDR2: DFQATT and SNEGSKA (reference sequence). In DNA form, the CDR3 reads TGCAGTGCACCGGACGGGGGGCAGGACGTTTCACCCCTCCACTTT. Residues: CSAPDGGQDVSPLHF.

About this clonotype: A read error is possible here, since a much larger clone lies one base away. The V gene is TRBV6-5, the J gene TRBJ2-3; no clear D gene. Looked up from germline, CDR1 is MNHEY and CDR2 is SVGAGI. Trimming left V 4 bases short and J 0 bases short, with 11 bases between. The CDR3 is made up of 15 amino acids. The CDR3 protein is CASSFLPTSTDTQYF. As DNA, the CDR3 is TGTGCCAGCAGTTTTCTTCCGACTAGCACAGATACGCAGTATTTT.

This clonotype came up many times. The chain employs TRBV12-3 or TRBV12-4 and TRBJ1-1; unclear D gene. Trimming cost V 3 bases and J 0 bases, with 5 bases left between them. The CDR3 is 13 amino acids. As DNA, the CDR3 is TGTGCCAGCAGTTTGCACTTGAACACTGAAGCTTTCTTT. This sequence encodes CASSLHLNTEAFF.

This clonotype was seen ten or more times. The chain employs TRBV12-3 or TRBV12-4 and TRBJ1-4, with 7 bases identical to TRBD1. The V gene end was trimmed by 3 bases and the J gene end by 4 bases; junction bases not matched to a gene: 2. The CDR3 is made up of 14 amino acids. CDR3 sequence reads: CASSLDRNNEKLFF. For the CDR3, the DNA is TGTGCCAGCAGTTTGGACAGGAATAATGAAAAACTGTTTTTT.

This clonotype was picked up many times. The rearrangement joins TRBV6-5 to TRBJ2-5; 9 nucleotides agree with TRBD2. Germline V gene sequence: CDR1 MNHEY, CDR2 SVGAGI. With 4 bases clipped from V and 5 bases from J, the junction kept 8 bases outside the gene matches. The CDR3 length is 15 residues. The CDR3 nucleotides read TGTGCCAGCAGTTCAGGGACTAGCTTATCGGAGACCCAGTACTTC. Its translation: CASSSGTSLSETQYF.

Only a few counts were recorded for this clonotype. The CDR3 bases are TGTGCCAGCAGCTTAAGGCCGGGTTTTGAGGACACCGGGGAGCTGTTTTTT. Amino acids: CASSLRPGFEDTGELFF. J is TRBJ2-2 and V is TRBV7-6; D unclear. The CDR3 contains 17 residues. V lost 2 bases, J lost 3 bases, and 16 bases lay in between. Germline V gene sequence: CDR1 SGHVS, CDR2 FNYEAQ.

This clonotype was observed at least ten times. CDR3: CSVGSDYRDRATNEQFF. In DNA, the CDR3 is TGCAGCGTTGGTAGCGATTACCGGGACAGGGCAACTAATGAGCAGTTCTTC. The J gene is TRBJ2-1, the V gene TRBV29-1, with 9 bases fitting TRBD1. CDR1 is SQVTM, CDR2 ANQGSEA, per germline. This CDR3 comprises 17 residues. V shed 4 bases, J shed 7 bases, and the junction held 17 bases outside the gene matches.

The sample holds many counts of this clonotype. The J gene is TRBJ1-1, the V gene TRBV5-5, with D perhaps TRBD1 (5 bases). The CDR3 extends over 13 amino acids. V was clipped by 2 bases and J by 8 bases, with 13 bases between them. CDR1 and CDR2 (germline): SGHKS, YYEKEE (reference sequence). The CDR3, as DNA: TGTGCCAGCAGCTTAGAGCCTTCAGGGGAAGCTTTCTTT. Its protein product is CASSLEPSGEAFF.

The rearrangement uses TRBV6-1 and TRBJ2-2; weak D call: TRBD1 (5 bases). Per the germline V gene, CDR1 is MNHNS and CDR2 is SASEGT. The V and J ends lost 3 bases and 6 bases respectively, with 14 bases between them. The CDR3 contains 15 residues. CDR3 nucleotides: TGTGCCAGCAGTGAGCCCTGGACACTTGCCGGGGAGCTGTTTTTT. Amino acids: CASSEPWTLAGELFF.

The chain joins TRBV28 to TRBJ1-5; no definite D call. V was clipped by 3 bases and J by 7 bases, with 19 bases between them. Germline CDR1 reads MDHEN; CDR2 reads SYDVKM. CDR3 length: 16 amino acids. Written as DNA, the CDR3 is TGTGCCAGCAGTTTTAGGTCTCTGAGGGAGCAACAGCCCCAGCATTTT. This codes for CASSFRSLREQQPQHF.

This clonotype was detected ten times or more. The chain couples TRBV20-1 to TRBJ1-2; a possible D gene is TRBD1 (6 bases). Trimming shortened V by 0 bases and J by 11 bases, and 22 bases separated the two germline ends. The CDR3 runs to 15 residues. Germline-derived CDR1 and CDR2 are DFQATT and SNEGSKA (reference sequence). CDR3 amino acids: CSARESSSRGLPYTF. The CDR3 DNA is TGCAGTGCTAGAGAGTCGTCTAGCAGGGGTCTTCCTTACACCTTC.

The sample holds a few counts of this clonotype. The V call is TRBV6-1, the J call TRBJ2-7, with TRBD1 matching over 9 bases. Germline lookup yields CDR1 MNHNS and CDR2 SASEGT. V shed 8 bases, J shed 4 bases, and the junction held 12 bases outside the gene matches. The CDR3 totals 15 residues. CDR3 in amino acids: CASRPDRGLRYEQYF. Here the CDR3 DNA reads TGTGCCAGCCGCCCCGACAGGGGGTTGCGTTACGAGCAGTACTTC.

This chain joins TRBV5-1 and TRBJ2-3, with 11 positions matching TRBD2. The V and J ends lost 5 bases and 1 base, in that order; junction bases with no gene match: 12. Germline V CDR1 and CDR2: SGHRS, YFSETQ. CDR3 length: 18 amino acids. CDR3 DNA: TGCGCCAGCAGTTCGACTAGCGGGGCGTTCTTCCGCACAGATACGCAGTATTTT. This translates into CASSSTSGAFFRTDTQYF.